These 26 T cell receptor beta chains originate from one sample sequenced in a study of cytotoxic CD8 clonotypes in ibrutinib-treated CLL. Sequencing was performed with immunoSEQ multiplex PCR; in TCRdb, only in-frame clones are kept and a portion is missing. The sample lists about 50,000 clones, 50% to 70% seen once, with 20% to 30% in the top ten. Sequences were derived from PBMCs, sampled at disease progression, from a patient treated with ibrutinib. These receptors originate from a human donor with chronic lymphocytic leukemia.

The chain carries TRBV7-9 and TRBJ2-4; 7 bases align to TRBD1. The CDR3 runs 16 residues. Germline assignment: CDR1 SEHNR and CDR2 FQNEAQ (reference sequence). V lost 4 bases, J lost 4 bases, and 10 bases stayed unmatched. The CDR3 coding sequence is TGTGCCAGCAGCTCAAACCGGGACAGAGAAAAAAACATTCAGTACTTC. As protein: CASSSNRDREKNIQYF.

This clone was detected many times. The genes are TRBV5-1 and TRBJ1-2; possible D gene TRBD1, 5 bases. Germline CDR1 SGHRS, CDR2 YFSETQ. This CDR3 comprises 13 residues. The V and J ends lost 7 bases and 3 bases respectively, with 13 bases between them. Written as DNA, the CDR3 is TGCGCCAGCGCCTGGGGGGTCGACTATGGCTACACCTTC. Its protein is CASAWGVDYGYTF.

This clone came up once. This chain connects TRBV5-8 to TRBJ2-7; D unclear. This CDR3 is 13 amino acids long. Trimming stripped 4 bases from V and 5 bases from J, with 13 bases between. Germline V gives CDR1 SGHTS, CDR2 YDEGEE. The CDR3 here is CASSEMGNDEQYF. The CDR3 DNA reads TGTGCCAGCAGCGAGATGGGGAACGACGAGCAGTACTTC.

CDR3 sequence reads: CASSLTDDRSYEQYF. As DNA, the CDR3 is TGTGCCAGCAGCTTAACTGACGACAGATCCTACGAGCAGTACTTC. V usage is TRBV7-3 and J usage is TRBJ2-7; TRBD1 might be the D (5 bases). CDR1 is SGHTA, CDR2 FQGTGA, per germline. Deletions cut 0 bases from V and 1 base from J, with 10 bases between. The CDR3 totals 15 residues.

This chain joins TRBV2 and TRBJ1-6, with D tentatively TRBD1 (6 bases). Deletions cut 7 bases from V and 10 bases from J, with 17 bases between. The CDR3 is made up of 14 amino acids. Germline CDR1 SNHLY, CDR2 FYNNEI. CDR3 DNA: TGTGCCAGCAAAAACGGGGGCCCTACGTCACCCCTCCACTTT. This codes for CASKNGGPTSPLHF.

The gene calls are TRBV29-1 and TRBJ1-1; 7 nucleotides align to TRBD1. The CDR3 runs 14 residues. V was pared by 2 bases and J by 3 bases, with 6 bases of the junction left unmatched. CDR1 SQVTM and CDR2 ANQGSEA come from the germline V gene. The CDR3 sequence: CSVEKTGSDTEAFF. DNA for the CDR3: TGCAGCGTTGAAAAGACAGGGTCGGACACTGAAGCTTTCTTT.

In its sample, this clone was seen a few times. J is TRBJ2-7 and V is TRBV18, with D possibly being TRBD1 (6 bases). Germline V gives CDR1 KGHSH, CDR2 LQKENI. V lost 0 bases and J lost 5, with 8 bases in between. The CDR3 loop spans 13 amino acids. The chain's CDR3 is CASSPPDSHEQYF. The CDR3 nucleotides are TGTGCCAGCTCACCACCGGACAGCCACGAGCAGTACTTC. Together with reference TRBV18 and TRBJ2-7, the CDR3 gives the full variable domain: NAGVMQNPRHLVRRRGQEARLRCSPMKGHSHVYWYRQLPEEGLKFMVYLQKENIIDESGMPKERFSAEFPKEGPSILRIQQVVRGDSAAYFCASSPPDSHEQYFGPGTRLTVT.

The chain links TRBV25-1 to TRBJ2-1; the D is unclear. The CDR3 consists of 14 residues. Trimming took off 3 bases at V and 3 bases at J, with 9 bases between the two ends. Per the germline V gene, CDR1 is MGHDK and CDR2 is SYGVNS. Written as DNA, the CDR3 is TGTGCCAGCAGTGATCCCGGGCGCTACAATGAGCAGTTCTTC. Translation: CASSDPGRYNEQFF.

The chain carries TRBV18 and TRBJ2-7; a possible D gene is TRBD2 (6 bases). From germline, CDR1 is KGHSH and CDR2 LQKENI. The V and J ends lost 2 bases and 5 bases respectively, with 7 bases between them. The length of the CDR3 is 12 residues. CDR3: CASSPWGDEQYF. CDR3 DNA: TGTGCCAGCTCACCATGGGGGGACGAGCAGTACTTC.

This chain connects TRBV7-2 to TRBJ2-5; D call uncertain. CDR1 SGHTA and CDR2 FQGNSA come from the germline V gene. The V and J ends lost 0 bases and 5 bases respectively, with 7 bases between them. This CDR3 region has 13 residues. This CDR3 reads CASSLAFRETQYF. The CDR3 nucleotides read TGTGCCAGCAGCTTAGCGTTCCGGGAGACCCAGTACTTC.

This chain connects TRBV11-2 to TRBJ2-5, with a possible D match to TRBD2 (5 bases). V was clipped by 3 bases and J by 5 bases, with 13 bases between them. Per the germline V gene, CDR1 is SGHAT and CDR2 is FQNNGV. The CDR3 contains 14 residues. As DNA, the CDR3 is TGTGCCAGCAGCTTCCGACCCCCGGGGGAGACCCAGTACTTC. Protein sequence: CASSFRPPGETQYF.

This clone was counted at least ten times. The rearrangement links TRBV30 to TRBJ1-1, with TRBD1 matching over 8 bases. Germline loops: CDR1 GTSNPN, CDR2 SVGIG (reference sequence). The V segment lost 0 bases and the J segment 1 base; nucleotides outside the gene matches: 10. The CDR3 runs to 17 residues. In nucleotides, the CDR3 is TGTGCCTGGAGTGTACATGTGACAGGGGCAAAGAACACTGAAGCTTTCTTT. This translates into CAWSVHVTGAKNTEAFF.

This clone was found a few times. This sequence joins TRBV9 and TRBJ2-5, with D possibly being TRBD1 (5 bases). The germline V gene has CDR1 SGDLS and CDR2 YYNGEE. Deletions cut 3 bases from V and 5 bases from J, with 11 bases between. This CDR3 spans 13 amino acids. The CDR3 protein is CASSAFSGETQYF. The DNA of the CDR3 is TGTGCCAGCAGCGCCTTTTCAGGGGAGACCCAGTACTTC.

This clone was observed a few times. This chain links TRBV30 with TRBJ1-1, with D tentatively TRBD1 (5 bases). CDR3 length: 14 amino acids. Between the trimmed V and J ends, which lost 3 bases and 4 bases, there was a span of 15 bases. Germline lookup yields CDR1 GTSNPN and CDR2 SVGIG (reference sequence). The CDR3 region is CAWSFQPGGTEAFF. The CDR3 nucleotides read TGTGCCTGGAGCTTCCAGCCCGGGGGCACTGAAGCTTTCTTT.

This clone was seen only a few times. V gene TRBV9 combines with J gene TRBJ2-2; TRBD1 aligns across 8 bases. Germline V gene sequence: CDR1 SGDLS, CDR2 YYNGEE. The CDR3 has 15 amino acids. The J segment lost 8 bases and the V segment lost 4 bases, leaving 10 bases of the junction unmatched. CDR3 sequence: CASSPQGQANGELFF. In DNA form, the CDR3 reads TGTGCCAGCAGCCCACAGGGACAGGCGAATGGGGAGCTGTTTTTT.

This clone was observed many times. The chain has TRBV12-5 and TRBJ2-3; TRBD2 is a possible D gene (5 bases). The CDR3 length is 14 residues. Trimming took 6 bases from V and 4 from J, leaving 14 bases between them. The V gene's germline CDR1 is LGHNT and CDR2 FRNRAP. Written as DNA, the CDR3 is TGTGCTAGTGGACCCGGACTTGACTCAGATACGCAGTATTTT. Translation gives CASGPGLDSDTQYF.

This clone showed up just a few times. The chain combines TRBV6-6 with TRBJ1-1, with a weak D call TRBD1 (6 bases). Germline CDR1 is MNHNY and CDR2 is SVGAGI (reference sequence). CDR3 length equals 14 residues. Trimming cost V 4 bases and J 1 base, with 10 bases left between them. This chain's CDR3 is CASSSQGTNTEAFF. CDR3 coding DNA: TGTGCCAGCAGTTCACAGGGAACGAACACTGAAGCTTTCTTT.

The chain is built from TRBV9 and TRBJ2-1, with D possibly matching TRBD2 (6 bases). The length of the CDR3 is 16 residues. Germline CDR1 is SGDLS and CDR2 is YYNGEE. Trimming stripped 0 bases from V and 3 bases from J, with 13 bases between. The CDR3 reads CASSVEPGLYYNEQFF. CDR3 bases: TGTGCCAGCAGCGTAGAACCGGGACTTTACTACAATGAGCAGTTCTTC.

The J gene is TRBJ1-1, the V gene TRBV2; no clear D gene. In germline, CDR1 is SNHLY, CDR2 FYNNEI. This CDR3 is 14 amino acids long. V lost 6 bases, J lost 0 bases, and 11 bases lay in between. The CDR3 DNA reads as TGTGCCAGCAGCGACGGGTTTATGAACACTGAAGCTTTCTTT. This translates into CASSDGFMNTEAFF.

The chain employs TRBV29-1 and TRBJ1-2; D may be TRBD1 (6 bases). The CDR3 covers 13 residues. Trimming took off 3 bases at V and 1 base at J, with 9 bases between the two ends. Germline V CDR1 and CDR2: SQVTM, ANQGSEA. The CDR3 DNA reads TGCAGCGTTGAGGACAGATATAACTATGGCTACACCTTC. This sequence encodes CSVEDRYNYGYTF.

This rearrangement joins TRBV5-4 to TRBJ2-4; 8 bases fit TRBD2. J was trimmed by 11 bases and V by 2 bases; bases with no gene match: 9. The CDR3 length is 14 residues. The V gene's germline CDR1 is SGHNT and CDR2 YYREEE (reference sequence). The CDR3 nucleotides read TGTGCCAGCAGCTTCGGGGGGGCCGTTATAGTTCAGTACTTC. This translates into CASSFGGAVIVQYF.

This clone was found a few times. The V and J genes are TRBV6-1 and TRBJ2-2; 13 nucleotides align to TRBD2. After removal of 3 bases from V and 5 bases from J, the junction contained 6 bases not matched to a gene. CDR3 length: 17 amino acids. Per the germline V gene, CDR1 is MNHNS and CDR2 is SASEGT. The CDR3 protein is CASSEGLAGKRTGELFF. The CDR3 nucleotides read TGTGCCAGCAGTGAGGGACTAGCGGGGAAAAGGACCGGGGAGCTGTTTTTT.

This CDR3 is CASSREGNGYTF. The CDR3 DNA reads TGTGCCAGTTCAAGGGAGGGGAATGGCTACACCTTC. The chain couples TRBV19 to TRBJ1-2, with D possibly TRBD1 on 5 matching bases. CDR1 is LNHDA and CDR2 is SQIVND in the germline V gene (reference sequence). CDR3 length: 12 amino acids. The V gene lost 8 bases and the J gene lost 6 bases, with 13 bases spanning the gap.

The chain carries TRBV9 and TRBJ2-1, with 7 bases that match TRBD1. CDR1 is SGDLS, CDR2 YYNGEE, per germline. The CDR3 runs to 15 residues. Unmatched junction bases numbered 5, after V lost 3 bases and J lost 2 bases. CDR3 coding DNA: TGTGCCAGCAGCGCCTCCGGGACAGCCTACAATGAGCAGTTCTTC. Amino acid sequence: CASSASGTAYNEQFF. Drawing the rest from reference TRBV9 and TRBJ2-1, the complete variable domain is DSGVTQTPKHLITATGQRVTLRCSPRSGDLSVYWYQQSLDQGLQFLIQYYNGEERAKGNILERFSAQQFPDLHSELNLSSLELGDSALYFCASSASGTAYNEQFFGPGTRLTVL.

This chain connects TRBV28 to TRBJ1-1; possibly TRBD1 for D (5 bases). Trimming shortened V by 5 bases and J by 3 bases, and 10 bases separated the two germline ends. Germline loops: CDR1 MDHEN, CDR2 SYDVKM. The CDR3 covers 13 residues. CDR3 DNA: TGTGCCAGCAGTGATCCGGGGGACACTGAAGCTTTCTTT. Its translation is CASSDPGDTEAFF.

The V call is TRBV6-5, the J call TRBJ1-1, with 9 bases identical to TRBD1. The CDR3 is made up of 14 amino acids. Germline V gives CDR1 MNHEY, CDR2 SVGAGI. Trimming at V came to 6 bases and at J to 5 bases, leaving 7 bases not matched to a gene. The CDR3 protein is CASSTGQGKTEAFF. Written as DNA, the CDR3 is TGTGCCAGCAGCACCGGACAGGGGAAGACTGAAGCTTTCTTT.